The rows below give T cell receptor beta chains drawn from one sample of a study of T-cell memory formation after mild COVID-19. One entry per CDR3 protein, called by TCRdb with MiXCR from the 5' RACE reads. The sample lists 200,000 to 300,000 distinct CDR3 sequences; roughly 15% were seen once. Source material: PBMCs or a T cell subset sorted from them (not recorded which). These receptors originate from an adult woman who had mild COVID-19 (a few samples of this study predate the infection). Cell type and time point are not known. Both conserved end residues are part of each CDR3. The D gene is left open where the match is weak. Only part of the rows carry a size: once, few, many, or a class if the clone is expanded.

j_call: TRBJ2-5
d_call: TRBD1
v_call: TRBV7-2
cdr3_length: 14
clone_size: .
cdr3_aa: CASSTDRGHKTQYF
cdr3_nt: TGTGCCAGCAGCACCGACAGGGGCCACAAGACCCAGTACTTC

j_call: TRBJ1-5
d_call: .
v_call: TRBV19
cdr3_length: 15
clone_size: .
cdr3_aa: CASSPRRGAGQPQHF
cdr3_nt: TGTGCCAGTAGTCCCCGTCGGGGGGCGGGTCAGCCCCAGCATTTT

j_call: TRBJ2-1
d_call: TRBD1
v_call: TRBV7-6
cdr3_length: 16
clone_size: many
cdr3_aa: CASSPGEDRAYNEQFF
cdr3_nt: TGTGCCAGCAGCCCCGGGGAGGACAGGGCCTACAATGAGCAGTTCTTC

j_call: TRBJ1-2
d_call: .
v_call: TRBV4-2
cdr3_length: 11
clone_size: few
cdr3_aa: CASSQAYGYTF
cdr3_nt: TGTGCCAGCAGCCAAGCCTATGGCTACACCTTC

j_call: TRBJ2-3
d_call: TRBD1
v_call: TRBV29-1
cdr3_length: 13
clone_size: .
cdr3_aa: CSVPDRVADTQYF
cdr3_nt: TGCAGCGTCCCCGACAGGGTCGCAGATACGCAGTATTTT

j_call: TRBJ2-1
d_call: TRBD2
v_call: TRBV6-1
cdr3_length: 14
clone_size: .
cdr3_aa: CASSRLAGRSEQFF
cdr3_nt: TGTGCCAGCAGTCGACTAGCGGGAAGAAGTGAGCAGTTCTTC

j_call: TRBJ2-7
d_call: .
v_call: TRBV5-1
cdr3_length: 14
clone_size: .
cdr3_aa: CASSPPAGSYEQYF
cdr3_nt: TGCGCCAGCAGCCCGCCGGCAGGTTCCTACGAGCAGTACTTC

j_call: TRBJ2-5
d_call: .
v_call: TRBV20-1
cdr3_length: 12
clone_size: few
cdr3_aa: CSARGDKETQYF
cdr3_nt: TGCAGTGCTAGGGGGGACAAAGAGACCCAGTACTTC

j_call: TRBJ2-7
d_call: TRBD2
v_call: TRBV12-3/TRBV12-4
cdr3_length: 14
clone_size: few
cdr3_aa: CASRGTSGIYEQYF
cdr3_nt: TGTGCCAGCAGGGGGACTAGCGGGATATACGAGCAGTACTTC

j_call: TRBJ2-2
d_call: TRBD1
v_call: TRBV12-3/TRBV12-4
cdr3_length: 15
clone_size: few
cdr3_aa: CASSYDRGRSGELFF
cdr3_nt: TGTGCCAGCAGTTATGACAGGGGGCGATCCGGGGAGCTGTTTTTT

j_call: TRBJ2-7
d_call: TRBD2
v_call: TRBV7-2
cdr3_length: 13
clone_size: .
cdr3_aa: CASSLQRREGQNF
cdr3_nt: TGTGCCAGCAGCTTACAGAGGCGGGAGGGCCAGAACTTC

j_call: TRBJ2-3
d_call: TRBD2
v_call: TRBV4-1
cdr3_length: 14
clone_size: many
cdr3_aa: CASSHLAGTDTQYF
cdr3_nt: TGCGCCAGCAGCCACTTAGCGGGGACAGATACGCAGTATTTT

j_call: TRBJ2-2
d_call: TRBD2
v_call: TRBV19
cdr3_length: 15
clone_size: .
cdr3_aa: CASRTGTRVTGELFF
cdr3_nt: TGTGCCAGTAGAACCGGGACTAGGGTCACCGGGGAGCTGTTTTTT

j_call: TRBJ1-1
d_call: .
v_call: TRBV3-1
cdr3_length: 13
clone_size: many
cdr3_aa: CASSPDTLTEAFF
cdr3_nt: TGTGCCAGCAGCCCTGACACCCTCACTGAAGCTTTCTTT

j_call: TRBJ1-5
d_call: .
v_call: TRBV7-9
cdr3_length: 17
clone_size: few
cdr3_aa: CASSLVTTRDSNQPQHF
cdr3_nt: TGTGCCAGCAGCTTAGTGACCACCAGGGATAGCAATCAGCCCCAGCATTTT